The T cell receptor (beta chain) under discussion was sequenced for a study of T cells in Graves' hyperthyroidism and ophthalmopathy. Across the study: Peripheral blood was obtained at initial diagnosis, preceding any treatment. Study findings and constraints: Appearing also in blood were most of the thyroid clonotypes expanded above 0.001.

Of note for this clonotype: No antigen is known for it.

Patients with ophthalmopathy all had a Clinical Activity Score of at least 3, a NOSPECS grade of at least 4 and duration under 3 months. The study left out patients who had uncontrolled infection, other autoimmune disease, pregnancy or lactation. Germline V CDR1 and CDR2: SGHVS, FNYEAQ. Trimming cost V 2 bases and J 4 bases; bases outside gene matches: 8. The CDR3 spans 17 residues. Regions amplified from RNA transcripts were the TCR beta CDR3 regions. When the TCR CDR3 underwent first-round RT-PCR, the HTBI primer set was used. Using its own MiXCR run on the multiplex PCR reads, TCRdb lists one record per CDR3 protein. The table lists approximately 530,000 distinct CDR3 sequences, about 20% of them singletons.

This receptor was obtained from a man aged 35 to 55 with Graves' ophthalmopathy. V gene TRBV7-6 combines with J gene TRBJ2-1, with 10 bases fitting TRBD2. The sequencing sample was made of blood. In DNA, the CDR3 is TGTGCCAGCAGCTTATTGGCTAGCGGGGGTCGGTACAATGAGCAGTTCTTC. It encodes CASSLLASGGRYNEQFF.